Following are 24 T cell receptor beta chains from one sample sequenced in a study of blood T cells in healthy people across ages. A second PCR of 7 to 11 cycles used a sample-barcoded 5' primer and a J-beta primer mix. TCRdb re-called the 5' RACE reads through MiXCR, storing one row per CDR3 protein. Of 700,000 to 950,000 distinct CDR3 sequences in the sample, around 40% are singletons; the top ten hold around a fifth. The sample comprised blood. The source is a woman in her sixties or seventies in good health.

The chain combines TRBV7-9 with TRBJ2-5; 11 bases align to TRBD2. The CDR3 extends over 17 amino acids. V dropped 5 bases and J dropped 11; count of bases not matched to a gene: 19. Per the germline V gene, CDR1 is SEHNR and CDR2 is FQNEAQ (reference sequence). CDR3 sequence reads: CASSPSRLAGTYNEQYF. The CDR3 region has the DNA TGTGCCAGCAGCCCATCTAGACTAGCGGGGACCTACAATGAGCAGTACTTC.

This rearrangement joins TRBV20-1 to TRBJ1-4; a weak D match, TRBD1 (5 bases). The CDR3 length is 14 residues. Germline V gives CDR1 DFQATT, CDR2 SNEGSKA (reference sequence). V gave up 0 bases and J gave up 5 bases, with 10 bases separating them. CDR3 sequence: CSARDRPGNEKLFF. DNA for the CDR3: TGCAGTGCTAGAGATCGCCCAGGGAATGAAAAACTGTTTTTT.

The chain employs TRBV9 and TRBJ2-7, with 10 bases that match TRBD2. The V segment lost 2 bases and the J segment 2 bases; nucleotides outside the gene matches: 10. CDR3 size: 17 residues. Germline V CDR1 and CDR2: SGDLS, YYNGEE. CDR3 loop: CASSVGPSGSPTYEQYF. CDR3 bases: TGTGCCAGCAGCGTGGGTCCTAGCGGGAGTCCCACCTACGAGCAGTACTTC.

CDR3 amino acids: CASSAILDRDYGYTF. The CDR3 DNA reads as TGTGCCAGCAGCGCAATCCTAGACAGGGACTATGGCTACACCTTC. This chain connects TRBV21-1 to TRBJ1-2; the listed D gene, TRBD1, was not tested against the DNA. TRBV21-1 corresponds to a pseudogene. This CDR3 has 15 residues.

In the case of this clonotype: The junction does not match germline at one end; this may be a read error. This sequence joins TRBV7-2 and TRBJ2-6; tentatively, D is TRBD2 (5 bases). The CDR3 is made up of 16 amino acids. Germline V gene data show CDR1 as SGHTA and CDR2 as FQGNSA. CDR3 loop: CSSSLALLSGANVLTF. The CDR3 DNA sequence: TGTTCCAGCAGCTTAGCGTTACTCTCTGGGGCCAACGTCCTGACTTTC.

This clonotype was seen a handful of times. This rearrangement joins TRBV27 to TRBJ2-5, with TRBD2 matching 13 bases. Gene TRBJ2-7 matches the end of the DNA better, so the J call may be wrong. The length of the CDR3 is 16 residues. The germline gives CDR1 MNHEY, CDR2 SMNVEV (reference sequence). The CDR3 here is CASSLMGLAGSHEQYF. The CDR3 DNA reads as TGTGCCAGCAGTTTAATGGGACTAGCGGGATCCCACGAGCAGTACTTC.

J is TRBJ2-3 and V is TRBV7-6; the D is unclear. The CDR3 length is 13 residues. Trimming cost V 5 bases and J 5 bases, with 11 bases left between them. Germline CDR1 SGHVS, CDR2 FNYEAQ. The CDR3 region is CASSGSNLDTQYF. CDR3 DNA sequence: TGTGCCAGCAGCGGGTCCAACCTAGATACGCAGTATTTT.

This clonotype was seen only a few times. This chain connects TRBV27 to TRBJ2-3; the match to TRBD2 covers 9 bases. After removal of 6 bases from V and 1 base from J, the junction contained 8 bases not matched to a gene. Germline loops: CDR1 MNHEY, CDR2 SMNVEV (reference sequence). This CDR3 contains 16 residues. The CDR3 reads CASRVRLAGRTDTQYF. The DNA of the CDR3 is TGTGCCAGCAGGGTCCGTCTAGCGGGACGCACAGATACGCAGTATTTT.

This clonotype has more than one count but fewer than ten. The chain is built from TRBV3-1 and TRBJ2-3; 9 bases are a match to TRBD2. The junction had 7 bases not matched to a gene; V was cut back by 0 bases and J by 6 bases. The CDR3 has 16 residues. Looked up from germline, CDR1 is LGHDT and CDR2 is YNNKEL (reference sequence). As DNA, the CDR3 is TGTGCCAGCAGCCAAGAATGGTCTAGCGGGGCGGATACGCAGTATTTT. It codes for CASSQEWSSGADTQYF.

The CDR3 loop is CASSPDLAGVSDTQYF. The DNA for the CDR3 is TGTGCCAGCAGCCCCGATTTAGCGGGAGTTTCAGATACGCAGTATTTT. J is TRBJ2-3 and V is TRBV7-6; TRBD2 matches 9 bases. The CDR3 spans 16 residues. Looked up from germline, CDR1 is SGHVS and CDR2 is FNYEAQ. V shed 5 bases, J shed 4 bases, and the junction held 10 bases outside the gene matches.

V gene TRBV27 combines with J gene TRBJ2-5; TRBD2 is a possible D gene (7 bases). With the DNA end fitting TRBJ2-7 better, the J assignment may be wrong. The CDR3 contains 14 residues. Germline CDR1 reads MNHEY; CDR2 reads SMNVEV (reference sequence). DNA for the CDR3: TGTGCCAGCAGCCTGACTAGCAGGGGTTACGAGCAGTACTTC. Translating gives CASSLTSRGYEQYF.

The genes are TRBV11-2 and TRBJ1-2; 10 positions match TRBD1. This CDR3 region has 21 residues. From germline, CDR1 is SGHAT and CDR2 FQNNGV. V lost 6 bases and J lost 2; bases outside the gene matches: 24. CDR3 protein: CASSPPGQGFTGERWNYGYTF. CDR3 bases: TGTGCCAGCAGTCCGCCGGGACAGGGGTTTACTGGAGAGCGGTGGAACTATGGCTACACCTTC.

The rearrangement links TRBV27 to TRBJ1-5, with unresolved D. CDR1 MNHEY and CDR2 SMNVEV come from the germline V gene (reference sequence). Trimming removed 5 bases from V and 3 bases from J, with 11 bases in between. This CDR3 region has 14 residues. The CDR3 DNA sequence: TGTGCCAGCAGTGACCTCAGTATCAATCAGCCCCAGCATTTT. Protein sequence: CASSDLSINQPQHF.

This chain joins TRBV7-3 and TRBJ2-7; D may be TRBD1 (5 bases). CDR1 and CDR2 from the germline V gene are SGHTA and FQGTGA. CDR3 length: 14 amino acids. Trimming pared 9 bases from V and 0 bases from J, leaving 15 bases between. DNA for the CDR3: TGTGCCAGGCTGCCAGGGTGCTTCTCCTACGAGCAGTACTTC. Translating it yields CARLPGCFSYEQYF.

This clonotype has just one count. The chain uses TRBV4-3 and TRBJ2-3; 9 bases map to TRBD2. This CDR3 contains 17 residues. Germline values: CDR1 LGHNA, CDR2 YSLEER. The J segment lost 0 bases and the V segment lost 0 bases, leaving 4 bases of the junction unmatched. CDR3 in amino acids: CASSQDTSGPSTDTQYF. The CDR3 DNA reads as TGCGCCAGCAGCCAAGATACTAGCGGGCCTAGCACAGATACGCAGTATTTT.

The chain recombines TRBV28 with TRBJ1-1; D uncertain. Germline assignment: CDR1 MDHEN and CDR2 SYDVKM. This CDR3 has 10 amino acids. CDR3 in amino acids: CGRRGAEAFF. CDR3 coding DNA: TGTGGCCGACGTGGGGCTGAAGCTTTCTTT.

V gene TRBV20-1 combines with J gene TRBJ2-5; 10 bases line up with TRBD2. The CDR3 has 16 amino acids. The germline CDR1 and CDR2 sequences are DFQATT and SNEGSKA (reference sequence). V lost 3 bases to trimming and J lost 0 bases; unmatched junction nucleotides: 7. CDR3 in amino acids: CSASELAGRYQETQYF. The DNA for the CDR3 is TGCAGTGCTAGTGAACTAGCGGGGAGGTACCAAGAGACCCAGTACTTC.

This chain links TRBV7-3 with TRBJ1-5; 8 bases map to TRBD1. Germline CDR1 reads SGHTA; CDR2 reads FQGTGA. The CDR3 runs 15 residues. V lost 5 bases, J lost 2 bases, and 5 bases stayed unmatched. The CDR3 nucleotides are TGTGCCAGCAGCCCCCAGGGGGCCGGCAATCAGCCCCAGCATTTT. Protein product: CASSPQGAGNQPQHF.

This chain uses TRBV7-2 with TRBJ2-5, with D unclear. Germline CDR1 and CDR2: SGHTA and FQGNSA. The CDR3 spans 16 residues. V lost 2 bases, J lost 5 bases, and 18 bases lay in between. The CDR3 DNA follows: TGTGCCAGCAGCTTACGTATGGGCACTTTAGGGGAGACCCAGTACTTC. Translating gives CASSLRMGTLGETQYF.

V gene TRBV7-2 combines with J gene TRBJ2-5; TRBD2 agrees at 8 bases. Germline loops: CDR1 SGHTA, CDR2 FQGNSA. The CDR3 extends over 13 amino acids. Unmatched junction bases numbered 0, after V lost 1 base and J lost 5 bases. The CDR3 nucleotides read TGTGCCAGCAGCTTAGGGACTAGCGAGACCCAGTACTTC. Its protein product is CASSLGTSETQYF.

The rearrangement joins TRBV7-9 to TRBJ2-1, with 9 positions matching TRBD1. Trimming at V came to 5 bases and at J to 6 bases, leaving 8 bases not matched to a gene. Germline V lookup: CDR1 SEHNR, CDR2 FQNEAQ (reference sequence). The CDR3 covers 15 residues. The CDR3 nucleotides are TGTGCCAGCAGCCTAACGAAGGGACAGGGCAATGAGCAGTTCTTC. Translation: CASSLTKGQGNEQFF.

In its sample, this clonotype was seen once. The V call is TRBV4-1, the J call TRBJ2-7; 9 bases agree with TRBD1. The germline V gene has CDR1 MGHRA and CDR2 YSYEKL. The trim removed 0 bases at V and 4 bases at J, leaving 4 bases unmatched. The CDR3 runs to 15 residues. CDR3 residues: CASSQDMTGGYEQYF. For the CDR3, the DNA is TGCGCCAGCAGCCAAGATATGACAGGGGGATACGAGCAGTACTTC.

Note on this clonotype: A much more abundant neighbour one base away suggests this may be a read error. This chain connects TRBV20-1 to TRBJ2-1; 10 bases align to TRBD2. The germline CDR1 and CDR2 sequences are DFQATT and SNEGSKA (reference sequence). The CDR3 contains 14 residues. CDR3 sequence: CSARGTSGYDEQFF. CDR3 DNA: TGCAGTGCTAGAGGGACTAGCGGCTACGATGAGCAGTTCTTC.

The chain combines TRBV27 with TRBJ2-7; 7 bases match TRBD2. Per germline, CDR1 MNHEY and CDR2 SMNVEV (reference sequence). With 5 bases clipped from V and 1 base from J, the junction kept 5 bases outside the gene matches. The CDR3 length is 14 residues. The CDR3 DNA sequence: TGTGCCAGCAGTCCAGCGGGACTATCCTACGAGCAGTACTTC. Translating it yields CASSPAGLSYEQYF.